This T cell receptor (beta chain) emerged from a study of cytomegalovirus exposure and HLA in healthy donors. Study summary: Inside one of the first data releases sat around 80 million unique TCRs taken from HLA-typed donors. Whole-study findings and limits: About 87% or about 30% of the time was how often most TCR beta V segments were productive, according to an earlier analysis. Later analysis suggested links between common viral pathogens and several top significant clusters.

This clone appeared a few times. The antigen remains undetermined. The PCR made use of 60 Vbeta and 13 Jbeta primers. Method: immunoSEQ multiplex PCR; TCRdb's copy keeps in-frame clones and lacks some. The sample holds roughly 160,000 clones, 85% seen once. The CDR3 is 15 amino acids. Germline lookup yields CDR1 SGHRS and CDR2 YFSETQ. V was trimmed by 4 bases and J by 0 bases, leaving 12 bases between them. The sample was PBMCs. This clonotype was obtained from a boy aged 2 to 9 in good health and CMV-seronegative. The V call is TRBV5-1, the J call TRBJ2-3; D is unclear. CDR3 residues: CASSLELHSTDTQYF. The DNA of the CDR3 is TGCGCCAGCAGCCTGGAACTCCACAGCACAGATACGCAGTATTTT.